The clone carrying this T cell receptor (beta chain) has more than one count but fewer than ten. Germline V gene sequence: CDR1 DFQATT, CDR2 SNEGSKA (reference sequence). The CDR3 loop spans 12 amino acids. V dropped 7 bases and J dropped 5 bases, with 14 bases sitting between them. CDR3 and TCR beta VDJ profiling relied on genomic DNA as the template. TCRdb processed the reads anew with MiXCR; each CDR3 protein has one entry. The data show over 150,000 distinct CDR3 sequences, with approximately 44% seen just once and 0.85% to 1.3% held by the top ten. These data are taken from a study of CD8+CD57+ T cells in acquired aplastic anemia.

The sequenced material came from sorted CD4+, CD8+, or CD8+CD57+ T cells (not recorded which) from PBMCs. The V and J genes are TRBV20-1 and TRBJ2-5; D possibly matches TRBD1 or TRBD2 (5 bases each). The source is a human donor in good health. The DNA of the CDR3 is TGCAGTGGACGTACGGGACGGGAGACCCAGTACTTC. Encoded protein: CSGRTGRETQYF.